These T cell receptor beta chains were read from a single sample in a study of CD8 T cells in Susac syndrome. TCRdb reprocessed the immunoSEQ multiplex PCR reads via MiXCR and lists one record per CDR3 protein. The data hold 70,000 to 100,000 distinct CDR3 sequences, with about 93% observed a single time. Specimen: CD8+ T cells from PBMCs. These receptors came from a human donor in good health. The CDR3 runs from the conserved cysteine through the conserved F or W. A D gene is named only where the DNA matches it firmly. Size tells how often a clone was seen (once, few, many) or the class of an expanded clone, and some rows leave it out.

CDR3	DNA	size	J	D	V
CASSGRQGGGADTQYF	TGCGCCAGCAGCGGGCGGCAGGGGGGTGGCGCAGATACGCAGTATTTT	-	TRBJ2-3	-	TRBV4-1
CASSLTAVNSPLHF	TGTGCCAGCAGCTTAACGGCAGTAAATTCACCCCTCCACTTT	-	TRBJ1-6	-	TRBV7-6
CASSGTSVYNEQFF	TGCGCCAGCAGCGGGACTAGCGTTTACAATGAGCAGTTCTTC	-	TRBJ2-1	TRBD2	TRBV5-1
CASSDRDRGLVDEQFF	TGCGCCAGCAGCGACCGGGACAGGGGGTTAGTGGATGAGCAGTTCTTC	-	TRBJ2-1	TRBD1	TRBV5-1
CASSEYNEQFF	TGTGCCAGCTCGGAATACAATGAGCAGTTCTTC	-	TRBJ2-1	-	TRBV18
CASTYEGAGELFF	TGTGCCAGCACCTACGAGGGGGCCGGGGAGCTGTTTTTT	-	TRBJ2-2	-	TRBV9
CSARGRGGYTGELFF	TGCAGTGCTAGGGGTCGCGGGGGGTACACCGGGGAGCTGTTTTTT	-	TRBJ2-2	TRBD2	TRBV20-1
CASSGNSGGAYEQYF	TGTGCCAGCAGTGGTAATAGCGGGGGGGCCTACGAGCAGTACTTC	once	TRBJ2-7	TRBD2	TRBV6-1
CASSLGGGGSYEQYF	TGTGCCAGCAGCTTAGGGGGGGGCGGCTCCTACGAGCAGTACTTC	-	TRBJ2-7	-	TRBV7-3
CASSPGQGSGGYTF	TGTGCCAGCAGCCCGGGACAGGGATCGGGTGGCTACACCTTC	-	TRBJ1-2	TRBD1	TRBV13
CASGGGGGSSYNEQFF	TGTGCCAGCGGGGGAGGCGGGGGGTCTTCCTACAATGAGCAGTTCTTC	-	TRBJ2-1	TRBD2	TRBV5-5
CSAAFPSGANVLTF	TGCAGTGCTGCATTTCCCTCTGGGGCCAACGTCCTGACTTTC	-	TRBJ2-6	-	TRBV20-1
CSVTGPRSYEQYF	TGCAGCGTGACAGGGCCGAGGTCCTACGAGCAGTACTTC	-	TRBJ2-7	TRBD1	TRBV29-1
CAWTGGIDILVGYGYTF	TGTGCCTGGACGGGGGGGATTGACATTCTTGTTGGGTATGGCTACACCTTC	-	TRBJ1-2	-	TRBV30
CAWSPGTVGEKLFF	TGTGCCTGGAGTCCCGGGACAGTTGGCGAAAAACTGTTTTTT	-	TRBJ1-4	TRBD1	TRBV30
CASSLDNRGQNTGELFF	TGTGCCAGCAGCTTAGACAACAGGGGACAGAACACCGGGGAGCTGTTTTTT	-	TRBJ2-2	TRBD1	TRBV7-8
CSAAQPSEAFF	TGCAGTGCCGCACAGCCGTCGGAAGCTTTCTTT	-	TRBJ1-1	-	TRBV20-1
CASSLRTSYEQYF	TGTGCCAGCAGCTTGCGGACTTCCTACGAGCAGTACTTC	-	TRBJ2-7	-	TRBV5-5
CASSLGTGVTDTQYF	TGTGCCAGCAGTTTAGGGACAGGGGTAACAGATACGCAGTATTTT	-	TRBJ2-3	TRBD1	TRBV12-3/TRBV12-4
CASSQDWGTGVSGQYF	TGTGCCAGCAGCCAAGATTGGGGGACAGGTGTGTCGGGGCAGTACTTC	-	TRBJ2-7	TRBD1	TRBV14
CASSLGGPDNEQFF	TGTGCCAGCAGCCTAGGAGGGCCAGACAATGAGCAGTTCTTC	-	TRBJ2-1	-	TRBV9
CSARRQGQYEQYF	TGCAGTGCTAGACGACAGGGTCAATACGAGCAGTACTTC	-	TRBJ2-7	TRBD1	TRBV20-1
CASSLAGQEYEQYF	TGTGCCAGCAGCTTAGCAGGACAGGAGTACGAGCAGTACTTC	-	TRBJ2-7	TRBD1	TRBV7-9
CASSELGAANYGYTF	TGTGCCAGCAGTGAATTAGGAGCAGCCAACTATGGCTACACCTTC	once	TRBJ1-2	-	TRBV25-1
CASSSPRSGLGEQYF	TGTGCCAGCAGCTCTCCCCGTTCAGGGTTAGGAGAGCAGTACTTC	-	TRBJ2-7	-	TRBV7-6
CASSLVGGAGELFF	TGTGCCAGCAGTTTAGTGGGAGGAGCCGGGGAGCTGTTTTTT	-	TRBJ2-2	-	TRBV12-3/TRBV12-4
CASSSLGRDEQYF	TGTGCCAGCAGCTCCCTCGGCAGGGACGAGCAGTACTTC	-	TRBJ2-7	-	TRBV13
CSVVKTDNYGYTF	TGCAGCGTCGTTAAAACAGATAACTATGGCTACACCTTC	once	TRBJ1-2	-	TRBV29-1
CASNADYEQYF	TGTGCCAGCAACGCTGACTACGAGCAGTACTTC	-	TRBJ2-7	-	TRBV2
CASSLEGRGDTQYF	TGTGCCAGCAGCTTGGAGGGGAGGGGAGATACGCAGTATTTT	-	TRBJ2-3	TRBD2	TRBV7-8
CSVGPRDTDEQFF	TGCAGCGTTGGACCTCGAGATACCGATGAGCAGTTCTTC	-	TRBJ2-1	-	TRBV29-1
CASSITSGVADTQYF	TGTGCCAGCAGTATAACTAGCGGGGTTGCAGATACGCAGTATTTT	-	TRBJ2-3	TRBD2	TRBV6-4
CATSDYRGNEKLFF	TGTGCCACCAGTGATTACAGGGGGAATGAAAAACTGTTTTTT	-	TRBJ1-4	TRBD1	TRBV24-1
CASSLSTAGGRLETQYF	TGTGCCAGCAGCTTAAGTACGGCGGGGGGTAGATTGGAGACCCAGTACTTC	-	TRBJ2-5	TRBD2	TRBV7-9
CASSYTAVGGASTDTQYF	TGTGCCAGCAGTTACACCGCCGTCGGGGGGGCAAGCACAGATACGCAGTATTTT	-	TRBJ2-3	TRBD2	TRBV6-5
CASSRTGETQYF	TGTGCCAGCAGCCGGACAGGGGAGACCCAGTACTTC	-	TRBJ2-5	TRBD1	TRBV13
CSFRTGTSGGMETQYF	TGCAGCTTCAGGACTGGGACTAGCGGGGGGATGGAGACCCAGTACTTC	-	TRBJ2-5	TRBD2	TRBV20-1
CASSSIGDSGNTIYF	TGTGCCAGCAGTTCGATCGGGGACTCTGGAAACACCATATATTTT	once	TRBJ1-3	-	TRBV27
CASSLDGGQGPNNEKLFF	TGTGCCAGCAGTTTAGATGGGGGACAGGGTCCTAACAATGAAAAACTGTTTTTT	-	TRBJ1-4	TRBD1	TRBV12-3/TRBV12-4
CASSEAWDTGELFF	TGTGCCAGCAGTGAAGCGTGGGACACCGGGGAGCTGTTTTTT	-	TRBJ2-2	-	TRBV6-1
CASSVGQALTYGYTF	TGTGCCAGCAGCGTAGGGCAGGCATTAACGTATGGCTACACCTTC	-	TRBJ1-2	-	TRBV9
CASSEASGYEQYF	TGTGCCAGCAGTGAGGCTAGCGGGTACGAGCAGTACTTC	-	TRBJ2-7	TRBD2	TRBV2
CARGALAGNSYNEQFF	TGTGCCAGGGGGGCCTTAGCGGGGAACTCCTACAATGAGCAGTTCTTC	-	TRBJ2-1	TRBD2	TRBV5-8
CASSSKQGARNEQFF	TGTGCCAGCAGCTCAAAGCAGGGGGCCCGAAATGAGCAGTTCTTC	-	TRBJ2-1	TRBD1	TRBV7-8
CATSGGTGRIRTQYF	TGTGCCACCAGCGGCGGGACAGGACGTATTAGGACCCAGTACTTC	-	TRBJ2-5	TRBD1	TRBV15
CASSTWGGGPEQYF	TGTGCCAGCAGCACCTGGGGCGGGGGACCCGAGCAGTACTTC	-	TRBJ2-7	TRBD2	TRBV6-6
CASSSQNTEAFF	TGTGCCAGCAGCTCACAGAACACTGAAGCTTTCTTT	-	TRBJ1-1	-	TRBV7-9
CSIIPSGRYNEQFF	TGCAGCATAATACCTAGCGGGAGATACAATGAGCAGTTCTTC	-	TRBJ2-1	TRBD2	TRBV29-1
CASSSEGTSEFTGELFF	TGTGCCAGCAGTTCGGAGGGGACTAGCGAATTTACCGGGGAGCTGTTTTTT	-	TRBJ2-2	TRBD2	TRBV6-5
CSARGADRPFNYGYTF	TGCAGTGCCAGAGGCGCTGACAGGCCCTTTAACTATGGCTACACCTTC	-	TRBJ1-2	-	TRBV20-1
CSVGGGPSYEQYF	TGCAGCGTTGGGGGGGGACCCTCCTACGAGCAGTACTTC	-	TRBJ2-7	TRBD2	TRBV29-1
CASSLVGNQNTQYF	TGTGCCAGCAGCTTAGTAGGGAACCAGAATACGCAGTATTTT	once	TRBJ2-3	-	TRBV7-2
CSVDLGSPSYEQYF	TGCAGCGTTGACCTGGGCAGCCCATCCTACGAGCAGTACTTC	-	TRBJ2-7	-	TRBV29-1
CASSLQGQGGADTQYF	TGCGCCAGCAGCTTACAGGGACAGGGGGGCGCAGATACGCAGTATTTT	-	TRBJ2-3	TRBD1	TRBV5-1
CASSQDGSASGGYTF	TGCGCCAGCAGCCAAGACGGTTCGGCCTCGGGGGGCTACACCTTC	-	TRBJ1-2	-	TRBV4-1